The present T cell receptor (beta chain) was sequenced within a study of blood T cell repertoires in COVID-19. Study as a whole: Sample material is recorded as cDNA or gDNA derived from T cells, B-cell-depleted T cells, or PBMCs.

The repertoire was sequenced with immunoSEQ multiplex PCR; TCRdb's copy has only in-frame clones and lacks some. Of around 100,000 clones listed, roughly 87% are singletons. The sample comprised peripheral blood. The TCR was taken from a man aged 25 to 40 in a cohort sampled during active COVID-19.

CDR3 loop: CASSPDLTGTEAFF. The CDR3 bases are TGTGCCAGCAGCCCCGACTTGACGGGTACTGAAGCTTTCTTT. This chain links TRBV7-9 with TRBJ1-1; D uncertain. In germline, CDR1 is SEHNR, CDR2 FQNEAQ (reference sequence). The CDR3 is 14 residues long. The V gene lost 5 bases and the J gene lost 5 bases, with 15 bases spanning the gap.